A single T cell receptor (beta chain) is shown here with its context. The data originate from a study of CD8 T cells in Susac syndrome. CDR3 length: 15 amino acids. Germline V gene lookup returns CDR1 SGHNT and CDR2 YYREEE (reference sequence). The V segment lost 2 bases and the J segment 6 bases; nucleotides outside the gene matches: 7. Reverse transcription of about 0.45 to 1 ug RNA was carried out with random hexamers. Each CDR3 protein gets one entry after TCRdb re-called the immunoSEQ multiplex PCR reads with MiXCR. This table holds 71,000 or so distinct CDR3 sequences, 93% found once. This clonotype was sampled from a human donor with Susac syndrome. The specimen sequenced was CD4+ T cells from PBMCs. The rearrangement links TRBV5-4 to TRBJ2-1; 8 bases agree with TRBD2. The CDR3 sequence is CASSFGGTSINEQFF. In DNA, the CDR3 is TGTGCCAGCAGCTTCGGTGGGACTAGTATCAATGAGCAGTTCTTC.